The 13 T cell receptor beta chains reported below all come from one sample, sequenced in a study of CD8 T cells in ankylosing spondylitis. TCRdb analysed the 5' RACE reads with MiXCR anew, one entry per CDR3 protein. The table has around 330,000 distinct CDR3 sequences, around 10% seen once. Sequenced input: blood, either unsorted or a sorted T cell fraction (not recorded which). The receptor set was obtained from a female donor with ankylosing spondylitis or in good health (not recorded which).

This clonotype has a count of ten or more. The genes are TRBV7-2 and TRBJ2-2; unclear D gene. This CDR3 has 15 residues. The V end lost 6 bases, the J end lost 2 bases, and 13 bases lay between the germline ends. The germline V gene encodes CDR1 SGHTA and CDR2 FQGNSA. Written as DNA, the CDR3 is TGTGCCAGCAGTCGGTTCTCGGCAAACACCGGGGAGCTGTTTTTT. Protein product: CASSRFSANTGELFF.

This clonotype was counted at least ten times. This chain uses TRBV6-2 or TRBV6-3 with TRBJ2-3, with 9 positions matching TRBD1. Germline-derived CDR1 and CDR2 are MNHEY and SVGEGT. The CDR3 contains 16 residues. With 6 bases clipped from V and 6 bases from J, the junction kept 13 bases outside the gene matches. The CDR3: CASSPSGQGASDTQYF. In nucleotides, the CDR3 is TGTGCCAGCAGCCCTTCGGGACAGGGAGCATCGGATACGCAGTATTTT.

This clonotype has a count of ten or more. V usage is TRBV27 and J usage is TRBJ2-1; 12 bases are a match to TRBD2. The ends lost 2 bases at V and 2 bases at J; junction bases unmatched: 4. The germline gives CDR1 MNHEY, CDR2 SMNVEV (reference sequence). This CDR3 has 17 amino acids. The CDR3, as DNA: TGTGCCAGCAGTTTAAGGGGACTAGCGGGTCCCTACAATGAGCAGTTCTTC. Translating gives CASSLRGLAGPYNEQFF.

The table lists this clonotype with many counts. The chain uses TRBV5-1 and TRBJ2-1; maybe TRBD1 (5 bases). Deletions cut 2 bases from V and 8 bases from J, with 23 bases between. In germline, CDR1 is SGHRS, CDR2 YFSETQ. The CDR3 covers 17 residues. CDR3 sequence: CASSFTFSGQGLYEQFF. The CDR3 bases are TGCGCCAGCAGCTTTACCTTCTCTGGGCAGGGATTATATGAGCAGTTCTTC.

A few counts support this clonotype. The DNA of the CDR3 is TGCGCCAGCAGCTTGTTAGCTAGCGACGAGCAGTTCTTC. Its translation: CASSLLASDEQFF. The V call is TRBV5-1, the J call TRBJ2-1, with a weak D call TRBD2 (6 bases). V was clipped by 1 base and J by 10 bases, with 12 bases between them. The CDR3 consists of 13 residues. Germline CDR1 is SGHRS and CDR2 is YFSETQ.

This clonotype showed up just a few times. This chain connects TRBV4-1 to TRBJ1-2; D gene uncertain. The germline gives CDR1 MGHRA, CDR2 YSYEKL. Trimming shortened V by 0 bases and J by 4 bases, and 12 bases separated the two germline ends. The CDR3 has 15 amino acids. The CDR3, as DNA: TGCGCCAGCAGCCAAGATGAGAGCAGCATCTATGGCTACACCTTC. Translated, it gives CASSQDESSIYGYTF.

This clonotype has at least ten counts. CDR3: CASSSPKGKSEAFF. In DNA form, the CDR3 reads TGTGCCAGCAGTTCCCCCAAGGGGAAATCTGAAGCTTTCTTT. This chain joins TRBV28 and TRBJ1-1; tentative D call: TRBD1 (5 bases). Germline assignment: CDR1 MDHEN and CDR2 SYDVKM. Trimming stripped 4 bases from V and 6 bases from J, with 15 bases between. There are 14 residues in the CDR3.

At least ten counts were recorded for this clonotype. The chain has TRBV20-1 and TRBJ2-7; TRBD2 matches at 14 bases. Germline V gene sequence: CDR1 DFQATT, CDR2 SNEGSKA (reference sequence). The CDR3 length is 14 residues. The CDR3 here is CSALMGLAGAPPSV. The CDR3 nucleotides are TGCAGTGCTTTGATGGGACTAGCGGGGGCCCCTCCTAGTGTC.

This clonotype has at least ten counts. Relative to the germline gene, one junction end is altered; a read error may explain this. This sequence joins TRBV9 and TRBJ2-3; 11 nucleotides line up with TRBD2. The germline V gene encodes CDR1 SGDLS and CDR2 YYNGEE. The CDR3 totals 15 residues. The CDR3 bases are TGTGCCAGCAGTGTAGCGGGGGGGTTTCCAGATACGCAGTATTTT. It is translated as CASSVAGGFPDTQYF.

The V gene is TRBV12-3 or TRBV12-4, the J gene TRBJ2-3; 8 nucleotides match TRBD1. The length of the CDR3 is 14 residues. Losses at the gene ends were 6 bases for V and 4 bases for J; bases not matched to a gene: 6. CDR3 protein: CASSRTGSSDTQYF. In DNA, the CDR3 is TGTGCCAGCAGCCGGACAGGGTCCTCAGATACGCAGTATTTT.

This clonotype was counted at least ten times. This chain connects TRBV19 to TRBJ1-1; a possible D gene is TRBD1 (5 bases). CDR3 size: 14 residues. The V and J ends lost 10 bases and 0 bases respectively, with 15 bases between them. Germline-derived CDR1 and CDR2 are LNHDA and SQIVND (reference sequence). CDR3 in DNA: TGTGCCACGACAGCCCGAACGGTGAACACTGAAGCTTTCTTT. This codes for CATTARTVNTEAFF.

This clonotype showed up many times. The CDR3 DNA sequence: TGCGCCAGCAGTGTACCAGAGAGCTCCTACAATGAGCAGTTCTTC. Translating it yields CASSVPESSYNEQFF. V gene TRBV10-1 combines with J gene TRBJ2-1, with D hard to call. This CDR3 comprises 15 residues. V lost 4 bases to trimming and J lost 0 bases, with 10 bases between them. The germline gives CDR1 WNHNN, CDR2 SYGVQD (reference sequence).

At least ten counts were recorded for this clonotype. This chain joins TRBV29-1 and TRBJ2-7; TRBD1 might be the D (6 bases). This CDR3 has 13 residues. Trimming pared 6 bases from V and 1 base from J, leaving 13 bases between. The germline gives CDR1 SQVTM, CDR2 ANQGSEA. The CDR3, as DNA: TGCAGCGTCACCCACGGACAGTCCTACGAGCAGTACTTC. This codes for CSVTHGQSYEQYF.